These 21 T cell receptor beta chains were all obtained from the same sample, sequenced in a study of blood T cell repertoires in COVID-19. Using immunoSEQ multiplex PCR, the repertoire was profiled, and TCRdb retains in-frame clones only, with some absent. The sample yields some 48,000 clones, approximately 86% seen once. Specimen: peripheral blood. Receptors originate from a woman of 80 years or more with acute or convalescent COVID-19.

The chain employs TRBV5-6 and TRBJ1-2, with D unresolved. The CDR3 extends over 13 amino acids. V was trimmed by 3 bases and J by 4 bases, leaving 10 bases between them. Germline loops: CDR1 SGHDT, CDR2 YYEEEE. Here the CDR3 DNA reads TGTGCCAGCAGCTCAACAGTCGGCTATGGCTACACCTTC. Translating it yields CASSSTVGYGYTF. The variable domain in full, with the rest retrieved from reference TRBV5-6 and TRBJ1-2, is DAGVTQSPTHLIKTRGQQVTLRCSPKSGHDTVSWYQQALGQGPQFIFQYYEEEERQRGNFPDRFSGHQFPNYSSELNVNALLLGDSALYLCASSSTVGYGYTFGSGTRLTVV.

This clone turned up a few times. This rearrangement joins TRBV30 to TRBJ1-1, with D unresolved. The CDR3 contains 11 residues. CDR1 and CDR2 from the germline V gene are GTSNPN and SVGIG (reference sequence). The V and J ends lost 4 bases and 3 bases respectively, with 6 bases between them. The CDR3 coding sequence is TGTGCCTGGACCGGAGACACTGAAGCTTTCTTT. This sequence encodes CAWTGDTEAFF.

This chain links TRBV2 with TRBJ1-6; unclear D gene. The germline gives CDR1 SNHLY, CDR2 FYNNEI. Trimming pared 6 bases from V and 7 bases from J, leaving 22 bases between. This CDR3 region has 17 residues. The CDR3 here is CASSDLGSRRVNSPLHF. Written as DNA, the CDR3 is TGTGCCAGCAGCGATCTAGGCTCACGACGGGTAAATTCACCCCTCCACTTT.

J is TRBJ1-1 and V is TRBV3-1 (or the pseudogene TRBV3-2), with TRBD1 matching 9 bases. The V segment lost 5 bases and the J segment 5 bases; nucleotides outside the gene matches: 3. CDR1 and CDR2 (germline): LGHDT, YNNKEL (reference sequence). The CDR3 has 13 amino acids. The CDR3 bases are TGTGCCAGCAGCAGGGACAGGGCTACTGAAGCTTTCTTT. This codes for CASSRDRATEAFF.

The count of this clone is one. This chain joins TRBV5-1 and TRBJ2-2; TRBD2 matches at 8 bases. CDR1 is SGHRS and CDR2 is YFSETQ in the germline V gene. V gave up 0 bases and J gave up 4 bases; unmatched junction bases: 2. The CDR3 totals 15 residues. As DNA, the CDR3 is TGCGCCAGCAGCTTGGTAGCGGGACCCACCGGGGAGCTGTTTTTT. It yields the protein CASSLVAGPTGELFF.

The chain couples TRBV5-1 to TRBJ2-5, with D tentatively TRBD1 (5 bases). From germline, CDR1 is SGHRS and CDR2 YFSETQ. This CDR3 comprises 14 residues. Trimming left V 4 bases short and J 3 bases short, with 13 bases between. CDR3 region: CASSGAVGKETQYF. The CDR3, as DNA: TGCGCCAGCAGCGGGGCAGTGGGGAAAGAGACCCAGTACTTC.

The V and J genes are TRBV4-2 and TRBJ1-2, with 9 nucleotides matching TRBD1. Germline V gene lookup returns CDR1 LGHNA and CDR2 YNFKEQ. The CDR3 length is 15 residues. The junction had 6 bases not matched to a gene; V was cut back by 1 base and J by 6 bases. In DNA, the CDR3 is TGTGCCAGCAGCCAAGGACAGGGGGACTGGGATGGCTACACCTTC. Its protein is CASSQGQGDWDGYTF.

V usage is TRBV24-1 and J usage is TRBJ2-1; TRBD2 matches at 10 bases. From germline, CDR1 is KGHDR and CDR2 SFDVKD. This CDR3 region has 14 residues. With V trimmed by 5 bases and J by 10 bases, 7 bases remained unmatched. CDR3 coding DNA: TGTGCCACCAGTGCCAGCGGGGGGGCAGGGGAGCAGTTCTTC. Its protein is CATSASGGAGEQFF.

The chain carries TRBV7-2 and TRBJ1-2, with a possible D match to TRBD1 (6 bases). Germline CDR1 SGHTA, CDR2 FQGNSA. This CDR3 comprises 14 residues. V was trimmed by 5 bases and J by 4 bases, leaving 14 bases between them. The CDR3 bases are TGTGCCAGCAGCCAGGACAGTTCCATCTATGGCTACACCTTC. It specifies CASSQDSSIYGYTF.

The chain carries TRBV12-3 or TRBV12-4 and TRBJ1-2, with TRBD1 identical over 8 bases. The CDR3 covers 13 residues. After removal of 6 bases from V and 6 bases from J, the junction contained 6 bases not matched to a gene. CDR3 sequence reads: CASRETGVDGYTF. The DNA of the CDR3 is TGTGCCAGCAGGGAGACAGGGGTAGATGGCTACACCTTC.

The chain combines TRBV4-1 with TRBJ1-2, with D possibly TRBD1 on 6 matching bases. The CDR3 extends over 17 amino acids. Per the germline V gene, CDR1 is MGHRA and CDR2 is YSYEKL. V was clipped by 4 bases and J by 0 bases, with 18 bases between them. The CDR3 region has the DNA TGCGCCAGCAGCCCTTATTGGAGACAGGCGTCTAACTATGGCTACACCTTC. It translates to CASSPYWRQASNYGYTF.

V usage is TRBV10-3 and J usage is TRBJ1-5; TRBD1 agrees at 7 bases. The length of the CDR3 is 13 residues. V trimming: 6 bases; J trimming: 4 bases; junction bases outside the gene matches: 3. Germline V gene sequence: CDR1 ENHRY, CDR2 SYGVKD. CDR3 in DNA: TGTGCCATCAGAGGACAGGAAAATCAGCCCCAGCATTTT. This encodes CAIRGQENQPQHF.

The rearrangement joins TRBV5-4 to TRBJ2-3, with 10 bases fitting TRBD2. J lost 3 bases, V lost 4 bases, and 5 bases had no gene match. CDR1 SGHNT and CDR2 YYREEE come from the germline V gene (reference sequence). CDR3 length: 15 residues. The DNA for the CDR3 is TGTGCCAGCAGCCCAGCGGGGGGGCTAACAGATACGCAGTATTTT. Encoded protein: CASSPAGGLTDTQYF.

The rearrangement joins TRBV5-4 to TRBJ1-6, with TRBD1 matching 9 bases. From germline, CDR1 is SGHNT and CDR2 YYREEE (reference sequence). V trimming: 4 bases; J trimming: 6 bases; junction bases outside the gene matches: 5. The length of the CDR3 is 15 residues. The CDR3 loop is CASSGGQGGNSPLHF. The CDR3 bases are TGTGCCAGCAGCGGGGGACAGGGAGGTAATTCACCCCTCCACTTT.

The rearrangement joins TRBV7-3 to TRBJ1-1; the D is unclear. The V gene lost 4 bases and the J gene lost 4 bases, with 10 bases spanning the gap. The CDR3 loop spans 13 amino acids. Germline values: CDR1 SGHTA, CDR2 FQGTGA. The CDR3 DNA follows: TGTGCCAGCAGCTCCCGAGGCGGCACTGAAGCTTTCTTT. This codes for CASSSRGGTEAFF.

V is TRBV9 and J is TRBJ2-2, with D perhaps matching TRBD2 (6 bases). The V gene's germline CDR1 is SGDLS and CDR2 YYNGEE. This CDR3 region has 13 residues. V lost 3 bases and J 3 bases, leaving 6 bases between the germline ends. CDR3 sequence: CASSGGDTGELFF. DNA of the CDR3: TGTGCCAGCAGCGGGGGGGACACCGGGGAGCTGTTTTTT.

The V call is TRBV29-1, the J call TRBJ1-1, with D perhaps matching TRBD1 (5 bases). Trimming pared 5 bases from V and 5 bases from J, leaving 15 bases between. The length of the CDR3 is 13 residues. Germline V CDR1 and CDR2: SQVTM, ANQGSEA. The CDR3 loop is CSVSTAGRTEAFF. The CDR3 nucleotides are TGCAGCGTTTCGACAGCAGGTAGGACTGAAGCTTTCTTT.

The chain uses TRBV19 and TRBJ1-3; D may be TRBD1 (5 bases). Trimming stripped 3 bases from V and 1 base from J, with 10 bases between. The CDR3 is 15 residues long. CDR1 is LNHDA, CDR2 SQIVND, per germline (reference sequence). CDR3 protein: CASSITGGSGNTIYF. Written as DNA, the CDR3 is TGTGCCAGTAGTATCACGGGGGGATCTGGAAACACCATATATTTT.

This rearrangement joins TRBV2 to TRBJ2-7; TRBD1 matches 9 bases. The CDR3 runs 15 residues. Germline loops: CDR1 SNHLY, CDR2 FYNNEI. After removal of 5 bases from V and 1 base from J, the junction contained 6 bases not matched to a gene. This CDR3 is CASSSGTGLSYEQYF. CDR3 nucleotides: TGTGCCAGCAGTTCCGGGACAGGGTTATCCTACGAGCAGTACTTC.

J is TRBJ1-5 and V is TRBV6-5; possible D gene TRBD1, 5 bases. Germline values: CDR1 MNHEY, CDR2 SVGAGI. Between the trimmed V and J ends, which lost 9 bases and 3 bases, there was a span of 12 bases. The CDR3 totals 13 residues. The CDR3 DNA follows: TGTGCCAGTTCGGGGGGGTCCAATCAGCCCCAGCATTTT. Protein sequence: CASSGGSNQPQHF.

This sequence joins TRBV7-8 and TRBJ2-3; 10 bases are shared with TRBD2. V was pared by 2 bases and J by 1 base, with 12 bases of the junction left unmatched. This CDR3 has 19 residues. Germline V CDR1 and CDR2: SGHVS, FQNEAQ. The CDR3 is CASSLRLERGGRGTDTQYF. The CDR3 region has the DNA TGTGCCAGCAGCTTACGGTTGGAGCGGGGGGGCCGGGGCACAGATACGCAGTATTTT.